The 16 T cell receptor beta chains listed next were all sequenced from one sample in a study of CD8 T cells in ankylosing spondylitis. Each CDR3 protein gets one entry after TCRdb re-called the 5' RACE reads with MiXCR. This sample has tens of thousands of distinct CDR3 sequences, with 25% to 35% found just once. The specimen was blood, either unsorted or a sorted T cell fraction (not recorded which). The receptors stem from a male donor with ankylosing spondylitis or in good health (not recorded which).

This clonotype showed up just a few times. The chain links TRBV5-1 to TRBJ1-4; TRBD1 is a possible D gene (5 bases). V lost 4 bases, J lost 4 bases, and 8 bases lay in between. The germline V gene has CDR1 SGHRS and CDR2 YFSETQ. The CDR3 extends over 13 amino acids. The CDR3 DNA sequence: TGCGCCAGCAGCCAACAGGATAATGAAAAACTGTTTTTT. Translating it yields CASSQQDNEKLFF.

This rearrangement joins TRBV9 to TRBJ1-1; perhaps TRBD1 as D (5 bases). The V gene lost 0 bases and the J gene lost 0 bases, with 9 bases spanning the gap. The length of the CDR3 is 15 residues. Germline CDR1 SGDLS, CDR2 YYNGEE. The CDR3 spells CASSVEDTMNTEAFF. As DNA, the CDR3 is TGTGCCAGCAGCGTAGAGGACACCATGAACACTGAAGCTTTCTTT.

The chain carries TRBV10-3 and TRBJ2-7, with 11 nucleotides matching TRBD2. Germline CDR1 and CDR2: ENHRY and SYGVKD. V was clipped by 10 bases and J by 0 bases; unmatched bases: 5. The CDR3 length is 14 residues. The chain's CDR3 is CASGTSGFSYEQYF. As DNA, the CDR3 is TGTGCCAGCGGGACTAGCGGATTCTCCTACGAGCAGTACTTC.

This clonotype has just a few counts. The chain recombines TRBV20-1 with TRBJ1-5; 7 bases are a match to TRBD1. After removal of 6 bases from V and 3 bases from J, the junction contained 8 bases not matched to a gene. CDR3 length: 14 residues. Germline assignment: CDR1 DFQATT and CDR2 SNEGSKA (reference sequence). The CDR3 loop reads CSAGTGQFNQPQHF. The DNA for the CDR3 is TGCAGTGCCGGAACGGGACAGTTCAATCAGCCCCAGCATTTT.

This clonotype was picked up many times. The chain recombines TRBV9 with TRBJ1-5; D is unresolved. Trimming took 4 bases from V and 6 from J, leaving 8 bases between them. Germline CDR1 reads SGDLS; CDR2 reads YYNGEE. The CDR3 spans 12 residues. CDR3 DNA: TGTGCCAGCAGCCAGCCTGGTCAGCCCCAGCATTTT. Its translation: CASSQPGQPQHF.

The chain has TRBV20-1 and TRBJ2-7, with D perhaps matching TRBD2 (6 bases). The CDR3 is 12 residues long. Germline assignment: CDR1 DFQATT and CDR2 SNEGSKA (reference sequence). The V and J ends lost 3 bases and 5 bases respectively, with 11 bases between them. The CDR3 reads CSASGGINEQYV. The CDR3 nucleotides are TGCAGTGCTAGTGGAGGGATCAACGAGCAGTACGTC.

This clonotype was observed a handful of times. V usage is TRBV19 and J usage is TRBJ1-1; D not certain. V lost 6 bases to trimming and J lost 2 bases, with 13 bases between them. Germline CDR1 LNHDA, CDR2 SQIVND (reference sequence). CDR3 length: 14 residues. The CDR3 is CASRRGSSNTEAFF. Written as DNA, the CDR3 is TGTGCCAGTAGACGAGGATCGTCAAACACTGAAGCTTTCTTT. The entire variable domain, with the rest obtained from reference TRBV19 and TRBJ1-1, is as follows: DGGITQSPKYLFRKEGQNVTLSCEQNLNHDAMYWYRQDPGQGLRLIYYSQIVNDFQKGDIAEGYSVSREKKESFPLTVTSAQKNPTAFYLCASRRGSSNTEAFFGQGTRLTVV.

The gene calls are TRBV5-1 and TRBJ2-4; 7 nucleotides match TRBD1. The CDR3 runs to 16 residues. V was clipped by 5 bases and J by 0 bases; unmatched bases: 8. Germline lookup yields CDR1 SGHRS and CDR2 YFSETQ. The CDR3 DNA reads as TGCGCCAGCAGACCGGCAGGGGGTTCAGCCAAAAACATTCAGTACTTC. The encoded protein is CASRPAGGSAKNIQYF.

J is TRBJ2-5 and V is TRBV19, with a tentative D call TRBD2 (5 bases). This CDR3 comprises 15 residues. The V end was cut by 0 bases, the J end by 5 bases, with 13 bases between. CDR1 is LNHDA, CDR2 SQIVND, per germline (reference sequence). CDR3 DNA sequence: TGTGCCAGTAGTATAGACGGACGGGGTCGCGAGACCCAGTACTTC. Translated, it gives CASSIDGRGRETQYF.

V is TRBV5-5 and J is TRBJ2-3; 7 nucleotides line up with TRBD2. The V gene's germline CDR1 is SGHKS and CDR2 YYEKEE (reference sequence). J gave up 0 bases and V 4 bases, and 8 bases lay outside the gene matches. The CDR3 sequence is 16 residues long. CDR3 bases: TGTGCCAGCAGCCGCCAGCGGGGCCGAAGCACAGATACGCAGTATTTT. This encodes CASSRQRGRSTDTQYF.

This clonotype was counted between two and nine times. V gene TRBV6-6 combines with J gene TRBJ2-5, with a weak D call TRBD2 (6 bases). This CDR3 spans 13 amino acids. Germline CDR1 is MNHNY and CDR2 is SVGAGI (reference sequence). Trimming shortened V by 6 bases and J by 1 base, and 9 bases separated the two germline ends. The CDR3 protein is CASSQTSQETQYF. Written as DNA, the CDR3 is TGTGCCAGCAGCCAGACTAGCCAAGAGACCCAGTACTTC.

The chain carries TRBV5-1 and TRBJ2-3, with D unclear. In germline, CDR1 is SGHRS, CDR2 YFSETQ. This CDR3 is 13 amino acids long. Trimming shortened V by 4 bases and J by 7 bases, and 13 bases separated the two germline ends. The CDR3, as DNA: TGCGCCAGCAGCCCAGGAGTTGATCATACGCAGTATTTT. Its protein product is CASSPGVDHTQYF.

The chain's CDR3 is CSAPAGPAGLREQFF. The CDR3 bases are TGCAGTGCTCCCGCGGGCCCGGCAGGGCTCCGTGAGCAGTTCTTC. The rearrangement links TRBV20-1 to TRBJ2-1; D might be TRBD1 or TRBD2, each matching 5 bases. The CDR3 is 15 amino acids. V lost 5 bases and J lost 9, with 23 bases in between. Germline loops: CDR1 DFQATT, CDR2 SNEGSKA (reference sequence).

The V call is TRBV28, the J call TRBJ2-3; D is possibly TRBD2 (7 bases). Germline V gives CDR1 MDHEN, CDR2 SYDVKM. CDR3 length: 14 residues. The V end lost 10 bases, the J end lost 1 base, and 15 bases lay between the germline ends. CDR3 residues: CATARGAGTDTQYF. The DNA of the CDR3 is TGTGCCACCGCCCGGGGGGCTGGCACAGATACGCAGTATTTT.

CDR3 in DNA: TGTGCCAGCATTAAATCCTTGGGGCTAGCGGGGGATGCAGATACGCAGTATTTT. This sequence encodes CASIKSLGLAGDADTQYF. The V gene is TRBV6-2 or TRBV6-3, the J gene TRBJ2-3, with 10 nucleotides matching TRBD2. The CDR3 is 18 amino acids. Germline V gene data show CDR1 as MNHEY and CDR2 as SVGEGT. With 7 bases clipped from V and 4 bases from J, the junction kept 17 bases outside the gene matches.

This clonotype occurred a few times. The chain employs TRBV5-6 and TRBJ2-7; no clear D gene. Trimming took 2 bases from V and 3 from J, leaving 6 bases between them. The CDR3 runs 12 residues. Germline-derived CDR1 and CDR2 are SGHDT and YYEEEE. The CDR3 DNA reads as TGTGCCAGCAGCTTCCAGAACTACGAGCAGTACGTC. Translated: CASSFQNYEQYV.